These T cell receptor beta chains were read from a single sample in a study of cytomegalovirus exposure and HLA in healthy donors. Produced via immunoSEQ multiplex PCR; TCRdb's table is partial and in-frame only. The table records around 85,000 clones, approximately 69% of them present only once. The sequenced material came from PBMCs. These TCRs come from a man aged 25 to 45 in good health and CMV-seropositive. Both conserved end residues are trimmed from each CDR3. Each record gives: CDR3 length, J gene, V gene, CDR3 protein.

>12|TRBJ1-2|TRBV28
ASSSTQGAGGYT
>16|TRBJ2-1|TRBV6-1
ASSEWTSGRYSYNEQF
>14|TRBJ2-7|TRBV27
ASSLPGTETPREQY
>12|TRBJ2-7|TRBV7-9
ASSLRTALPPEY
>11|TRBJ1-2|TRBV6-5
ATLYRTGAGYT
>11|TRBJ1-6|TRBV9
ASSVAVDSPLH
>11|TRBJ2-7|TRBV6-5
ASSNRGLYEQY
>12|TRBJ2-1|TRBV29-1
SVGRQGAGSEQF
>12|TRBJ1-1|TRBV29-1
SVDWGDSNTEAF
>9|TRBJ2-5|TRBV30
AWSVRETQY
>9|TRBJ2-7|TRBV7-9
ASSPLYEQY
>13|TRBJ2-7|TRBV7-9
ASSGQGVYFYEQY
>11|TRBJ1-1|TRBV5-4
ASERGGNTEAF
>13|TRBJ2-1|TRBV11-2
ASSLRRSSYNEQF
>13|TRBJ1-5|TRBV6-1
ASTDDLGGNQPQH
>13|TRBJ2-2|TRBV19
ASSGTSGITGELF
>10|TRBJ2-7|TRBV6-1
AGGQGPYEQY
>16|TRBJ2-3|TRBV4-3
ASSQEYGGSGGGHTQY